Below are 9 T cell receptor beta chains sequenced from a single sample in a study of blood T cell repertoires in COVID-19. The repertoire was sequenced with immunoSEQ multiplex PCR; TCRdb's copy has only in-frame clones and lacks some. Among 450,000 to 500,000 clones listed, approximately 91% were seen once. The specimen was PBMCs or T cells enriched from blood (not recorded which). These receptors all come from a woman aged 60-75 years who had recovered from COVID-19.

The rearrangement uses TRBV6-1 and TRBJ1-1, with TRBD1 matching over 7 bases. V shed 2 bases, J shed 6 bases, and the junction held 6 bases outside the gene matches. The CDR3 length is 14 residues. Per germline, CDR1 MNHNS and CDR2 SASEGT. The CDR3 loop reads CASSERGGLAEAFF. For the CDR3, the DNA is TGTGCCAGCAGTGAACGAGGGGGCTTGGCTGAAGCTTTCTTT.

V is TRBV2 and J is TRBJ1-1; a possible D gene is TRBD1 (6 bases). From germline, CDR1 is SNHLY and CDR2 FYNNEI. This CDR3 is 14 amino acids long. V lost 5 bases to trimming and J lost 1 base, with 11 bases between them. The CDR3 DNA reads as TGTGCCAGCAGTTCGACAGGCCGGAACACTGAAGCTTTCTTT. Its translation is CASSSTGRNTEAFF.

V is TRBV10-3 and J is TRBJ1-3; 8 bases are a match to TRBD1. The CDR3 is 15 amino acids. The ends lost 6 bases at V and 0 bases at J; junction bases unmatched: 4. In germline, CDR1 is ENHRY, CDR2 SYGVKD. This chain's CDR3 is CAISLGTGSGNTIYF. The DNA of the CDR3 is TGTGCCATCAGCCTAGGGACAGGCTCTGGAAACACCATATATTTT.

V is TRBV5-1 and J is TRBJ1-2; D is unresolved. The V and J ends lost 1 base and 3 bases respectively, with 13 bases between them. The CDR3 covers 15 residues. Germline CDR1 is SGHRS and CDR2 is YFSETQ. CDR3 coding DNA: TGCGCCAGCAGCTTGCTCCCAGGCGATGACTATGGCTACACCTTC. It codes for CASSLLPGDDYGYTF.

A single count supports this clone. The rearrangement joins TRBV3-1 (or the pseudogene TRBV3-2) to TRBJ1-4, with D possibly matching TRBD1 (5 bases). Germline CDR1 is LGHDT and CDR2 is YNNKEL (reference sequence). CDR3 length: 14 residues. Trimming took off 4 bases at V and 8 bases at J, with 14 bases between the two ends. The CDR3 region has the DNA TGTGCCAGCAGCCCCCGAGGGACTGGGGAAAAACTGTTTTTT. Translated: CASSPRGTGEKLFF.

This sequence joins TRBV24-1 and TRBJ2-3; a possible D gene is TRBD2 (6 bases). V was clipped by 4 bases and J by 0 bases, with 16 bases between them. This CDR3 region has 17 residues. CDR1 and CDR2 from the germline V gene are KGHDR and SFDVKD. The CDR3 spells CATSEITGTGSTDTQYF. In DNA, the CDR3 is TGTGCCACCAGTGAGATTACCGGGACTGGGAGCACAGATACGCAGTATTTT.

The J gene is TRBJ2-5, the V gene TRBV5-1; 13 nucleotides align to TRBD2. CDR3 length: 15 residues. Germline V gives CDR1 SGHRS, CDR2 YFSETQ. V was pared by 5 bases and J by 3 bases, with 4 bases of the junction left unmatched. Written as DNA, the CDR3 is TGCGCCAGCAGTCCTGGACTAGCGGGGGAAGAGACCCAGTACTTC. Translating gives CASSPGLAGEETQYF.

A word on this clone: Other nucleotide sequences from this sample produce the same CDR3. The rearrangement links TRBV6-5 to TRBJ1-3; no reliable D call. Germline V CDR1 and CDR2: MNHEY, SVGAGI. The CDR3 spans 13 residues. V lost 5 bases, J lost 0 bases, and 5 bases lay in between. The chain's CDR3 is CASSPLSGNTIYF. In DNA, the CDR3 is TGTGCCAGCAGTCCACTCTCTGGAAACACCATATATTTT.

This rearrangement joins TRBV6-5 to TRBJ2-3; 7 bases are shared with TRBD1. V shed 4 bases and J 6 bases; nucleotides not matched to a gene: 7. Germline V gene sequence: CDR1 MNHEY, CDR2 SVGAGI. The CDR3 runs to 14 residues. The CDR3 sequence is CASSFRQGVDTQYF. CDR3 bases: TGTGCCAGCAGTTTTCGACAGGGTGTCGATACGCAGTATTTT.